The source of this TCR beta chain is a study of cytomegalovirus exposure and HLA in healthy donors (dated by TCRdb to the late 2010s). About the investigation overall: According to a later analysis, one platform produced both the 120 validation repertoires and the 666 repertoires of the first cohort. The study aimed to test whether cataloging public T cell receptors could reveal signatures of past pathogen exposure. Besides the first cohort of some 670 subjects, a separate validation cohort made up of over 100 different subjects was used. The study combined high-throughput TCR immunosequencing, statistical association of individual TCRs with disease status, and machine learning to predict cytomegalovirus infection status.

The library was built by means of the immunoSEQ multiplex PCR assay. As for how the authors treated the data: A statistical classification framework was built to diagnose cytomegalovirus status from the catalog of TCR beta chain sequences. This is the immuneACCESS table as TCRdb keeps it, with only in-frame sequences that have V and J called. A part of the clones is gone; compared with another copy, unresolved V genes explain less than half, and the rest is unexplained. Clone size and V and J calls were adopted from that table, with D and trimming inferred from the DNA. The sample table lists approximately 280,000 clones, 80% to 90% of them with a count of one. The ten largest clones represent about 1% of the sample. What the research found in general, with its limitations: According to the authors, the approach could potentially be generalized to other disease states and immunological phenotypes. Across donors, most TCR sequences were observed very rarely, whereas some public TCRs were present in many individuals. In vitro tests confirmed that a few of the cytomegalovirus-associated TCR beta chains recognize cytomegalovirus antigens. A total of 150 or so TCR beta chains were listed by the study as associated with cytomegalovirus. The classifier was reported to diagnose cytomegalovirus status with high specificity and sensitivity in both the original cohort and the validation cohort. A later analysis had no HLA typing for the validation cohort, so co-occurrence there was scored across all 130 or so repertoires. A later analysis found that TCRs clustered in the first cohort also tended to co-occur in the approximately 120 validation repertoires, with about 94% of cluster scores above 0.

The CDR3 contains 13 residues, cysteine and phenylalanine counted. Left in the record is the CDR3 DNA by itself, 39 bases read in frame from the first base. The V end loses 2 bases and the J end loses 6 bases, and a stretch of 13 bases separates them. CDR1 and CDR2 are read off the germline V gene (reference sequence) as GTSNPN and SVGIG. As concerns this clone: Which antigen it targets is not known. No much larger clone exists at a distance of one base, and base qualities are not known.

The donors were included in the validation cohort of around 120 subjects, a group kept apart from the approximately 700-subject first cohort. The clonotype comes from a woman younger than 35 in good health and CMV-seronegative. The rearranged chain carries TRBV30 and TRBJ1-1; the D region possibly corresponds to TRBD1 (6 bases align). The sequenced sample was PBMCs. The nucleotides are TGTGCCTGGAGTACGTCAGGGGACCCTGAAGCTTTCTTT. Its amino acids are CAWSTSGDPEAFF.